This T cell receptor beta chain was captured in a study of a mutant IDH1 vaccine in newly diagnosed glioma. Study-wide background: The study started vaccination 4-6 weeks after radiotherapy alone, or with temozolomide cycles.

CDR1 and CDR2 (germline): SNHLY, FYNNEI. This CDR3 has 14 amino acids. Trimming removed 0 bases from V and 6 bases from J, with 9 bases in between. Time point reported: week 11, during vaccination. Topical imiquimod accompanied each vaccine dose, which consisted of 300 ug of mutant IDH1 20-mer peptide. Donors' newly diagnosed IDH1-mutant WHO grade 3 or 4 astrocytomas lacked nuclear ATRX. Measured with immunoSEQ multiplex PCR; TCRdb has only the in-frame clones, and not every one. This sample yields under 55,000 clones, of which roughly nine tenths are seen a single time; under 2.5% belongs to the top ten. As regards this clone: Its antigen remains unidentified.

The V and J genes are TRBV2 and TRBJ2-1; D is ambiguous. This specimen was PBMCs, taken from a glioma patient whose treatment included an IDH1 peptide vaccine. This clonotype was obtained from a man aged 45 to 65 with glioma. The CDR3 protein is CASSEALPGNEQFF. CDR3 bases: TGTGCCAGCAGTGAAGCGCTTCCTGGCAATGAGCAGTTCTTC.